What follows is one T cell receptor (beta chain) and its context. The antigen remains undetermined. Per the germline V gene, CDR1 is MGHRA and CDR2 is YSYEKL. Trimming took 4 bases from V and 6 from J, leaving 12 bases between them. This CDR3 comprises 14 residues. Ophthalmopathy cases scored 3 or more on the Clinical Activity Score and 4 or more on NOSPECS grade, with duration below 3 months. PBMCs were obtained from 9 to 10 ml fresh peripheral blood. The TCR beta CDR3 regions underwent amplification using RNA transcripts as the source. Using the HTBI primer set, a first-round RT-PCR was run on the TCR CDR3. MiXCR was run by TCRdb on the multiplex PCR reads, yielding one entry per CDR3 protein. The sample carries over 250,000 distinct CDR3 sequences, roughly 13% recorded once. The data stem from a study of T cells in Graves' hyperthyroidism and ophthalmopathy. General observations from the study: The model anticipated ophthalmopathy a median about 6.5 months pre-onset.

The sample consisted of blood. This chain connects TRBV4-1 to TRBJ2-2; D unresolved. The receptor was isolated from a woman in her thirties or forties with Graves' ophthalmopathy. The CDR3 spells CASSLRQYSGELFF. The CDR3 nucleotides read TGCGCCAGCAGCCTGAGGCAGTACTCCGGGGAGCTGTTTTTT.